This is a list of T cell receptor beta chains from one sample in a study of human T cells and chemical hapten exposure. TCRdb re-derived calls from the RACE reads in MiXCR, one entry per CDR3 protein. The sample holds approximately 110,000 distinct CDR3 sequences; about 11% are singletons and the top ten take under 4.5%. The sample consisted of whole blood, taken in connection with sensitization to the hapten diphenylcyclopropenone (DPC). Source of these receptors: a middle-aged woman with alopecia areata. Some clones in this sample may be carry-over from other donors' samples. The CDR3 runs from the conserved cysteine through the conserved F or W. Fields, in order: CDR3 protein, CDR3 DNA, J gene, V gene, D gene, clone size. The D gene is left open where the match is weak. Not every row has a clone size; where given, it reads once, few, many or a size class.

CDR3 protein: CASSPRSSGGETQYF
CDR3 DNA: TGTGCCAGCAGTCCCCGGAGTAGCGGAGGGGAGACCCAGTACTTC
J gene: TRBJ2-5
V gene: TRBV27
D gene: -
clone size: many

CDR3 protein: CASSRTGLAGPSYEQYF
CDR3 DNA: TGTGCCAGCAGCCGAACCGGACTAGCGGGACCTTCCTACGAGCAGTACTTC
J gene: TRBJ2-7
V gene: TRBV3-1
D gene: TRBD2
clone size: few

CDR3 protein: CASSLSLTGGFNGYTF
CDR3 DNA: TGTGCCAGCAGTTTATCCTTGACAGGGGGCTTTAATGGCTACACCTTC
J gene: TRBJ1-2
V gene: TRBV28
D gene: TRBD1
clone size: many

CDR3 protein: CASSYSSGSPTDTQYF
CDR3 DNA: TGTGCCAGCAGTTACTCTAGCGGGAGTCCCACAGATACGCAGTATTTT
J gene: TRBJ2-3
V gene: TRBV6-2/TRBV6-3
D gene: TRBD2
clone size: few

CDR3 protein: CASSLFGQGETNTGELFF
CDR3 DNA: TGTGCCAGCAGCTTATTTGGGCAGGGGGAAACGAACACCGGGGAGCTGTTTTTT
J gene: TRBJ2-2
V gene: TRBV11-2
D gene: TRBD1
clone size: -

CDR3 protein: CASSPLGGEAGELFF
CDR3 DNA: TGTGCCAGCAGCCCCCTAGGGGGAGAGGCCGGGGAGCTGTTTTTT
J gene: TRBJ2-2
V gene: TRBV12-3/TRBV12-4
D gene: -
clone size: -

CDR3 protein: CASATPGLTYNEQFF
CDR3 DNA: TGTGCTAGTGCCACACCGGGTCTAACCTACAATGAGCAGTTCTTC
J gene: TRBJ2-1
V gene: TRBV12-5
D gene: -
clone size: -

CDR3 protein: CASSMSRTRYAEQYF
CDR3 DNA: TGTGCCAGCAGTATGTCAAGAACGCGGTACGCGGAGCAGTACTTC
J gene: TRBJ2-7
V gene: TRBV6-2/TRBV6-3
D gene: -
clone size: few

CDR3 protein: CASSLRDQPQHF
CDR3 DNA: TGTGCCAGCAGCTTGAGGGATCAGCCCCAGCATTTT
J gene: TRBJ1-5
V gene: TRBV5-6
D gene: -
clone size: few

CDR3 protein: CSAREGTGGDQPQHF
CDR3 DNA: TGCAGTGCTAGGGAAGGTACAGGGGGGGATCAGCCCCAGCATTTT
J gene: TRBJ1-5
V gene: TRBV20-1
D gene: TRBD1
clone size: many

CDR3 protein: CSAARQGRNEQFF
CDR3 DNA: TGCAGTGCTGCCAGACAGGGGCGGAATGAGCAGTTCTTC
J gene: TRBJ2-1
V gene: TRBV20-1
D gene: TRBD1
clone size: -

CDR3 protein: CASSLGLASNTGELFF
CDR3 DNA: TGTGCCAGCAGCTTAGGCCTAGCGTCGAACACCGGGGAGCTGTTTTTT
J gene: TRBJ2-2
V gene: TRBV7-2
D gene: -
clone size: few

CDR3 protein: CASSSLAADTQYF
CDR3 DNA: TGTGCCAGCAGTTCGCTAGCAGCAGATACGCAGTATTTT
J gene: TRBJ2-3
V gene: TRBV6-6
D gene: -
clone size: once

CDR3 protein: CASNLGSNQPQHF
CDR3 DNA: TGTGCCAGCAATTTGGGTAGCAATCAGCCCCAGCATTTT
J gene: TRBJ1-5
V gene: TRBV6-2/TRBV6-3
D gene: -
clone size: many

CDR3 protein: CASSRGSGSYEQYF
CDR3 DNA: TGTGCCAGCAGCAGGGGGTCGGGCTCCTACGAGCAGTACTTC
J gene: TRBJ2-7
V gene: TRBV5-6
D gene: -
clone size: many

CDR3 protein: CASSLAASGGREKLFF
CDR3 DNA: TGTGCCAGCAGCTTAGCGGCGTCAGGGGGTCGGGAAAAACTGTTTTTT
J gene: TRBJ1-4
V gene: TRBV7-2
D gene: TRBD1
clone size: few

CDR3 protein: CASSLRTGIYEQYF
CDR3 DNA: TGTGCCAGCAGCTTACGGACAGGGATCTACGAGCAGTACTTC
J gene: TRBJ2-7
V gene: TRBV7-2
D gene: TRBD1
clone size: -

CDR3 protein: CASSLNSQETQYF
CDR3 DNA: TGCGCCAGCAGCTTGAACAGCCAAGAGACCCAGTACTTC
J gene: TRBJ2-5
V gene: TRBV5-1
D gene: -
clone size: -

CDR3 protein: CASSLLVAGGDEQFF
CDR3 DNA: TGTGCCAGCAGCTTACTTGTGGCGGGAGGAGATGAGCAGTTCTTC
J gene: TRBJ2-1
V gene: TRBV11-2
D gene: TRBD2
clone size: many

CDR3 protein: CASSIGQGGWQFF
CDR3 DNA: TGTGCCAGCAGTATCGGACAGGGTGGGTGGCAGTTCTTC
J gene: TRBJ2-1
V gene: TRBV6-5
D gene: TRBD1
clone size: many

CDR3 protein: CASSSPNTGELFF
CDR3 DNA: TGTGCCAGCAGCTCACCAAACACCGGGGAGCTGTTTTTT
J gene: TRBJ2-2
V gene: TRBV7-2
D gene: -
clone size: few

CDR3 protein: CAIWDRDNNYGYTF
CDR3 DNA: TGTGCCATTTGGGACAGAGACAATAACTATGGCTACACCTTC
J gene: TRBJ1-2
V gene: TRBV10-3
D gene: TRBD1
clone size: many

CDR3 protein: CASSQGLAGVSSYNEQFF
CDR3 DNA: TGTGCCAGCAGCCAGGGACTAGCGGGTGTGAGCTCCTACAATGAGCAGTTCTTC
J gene: TRBJ2-1
V gene: TRBV2
D gene: TRBD2
clone size: many

CDR3 protein: CSARSPGNWEQYF
CDR3 DNA: TGCAGTGCTAGATCCCCGGGGAATTGGGAGCAGTACTTC
J gene: TRBJ2-7
V gene: TRBV20-1
D gene: -
clone size: many

CDR3 protein: CASSLAGTQETQYF
CDR3 DNA: TGTGCCAGCAGCTTAGCAGGGACACAAGAGACCCAGTACTTC
J gene: TRBJ2-5
V gene: TRBV7-9
D gene: -
clone size: many

CDR3 protein: CASSLASGRANEQFF
CDR3 DNA: TGTGCCAGCAGCTTGGCTAGCGGGAGGGCCAATGAGCAGTTCTTC
J gene: TRBJ2-1
V gene: TRBV7-2
D gene: TRBD2
clone size: many

CDR3 protein: CASTQGGGSSYNEQFF
CDR3 DNA: TGTGCCAGTACTCAGGGGGGCGGAAGCTCCTACAATGAGCAGTTCTTC
J gene: TRBJ2-1
V gene: TRBV19
D gene: -
clone size: -

CDR3 protein: CATSEIGTDLNTEAFF
CDR3 DNA: TGTGCCACCAGTGAGATAGGGACAGACTTGAACACTGAAGCTTTCTTT
J gene: TRBJ1-1
V gene: TRBV24-1
D gene: TRBD1
clone size: many

CDR3 protein: CASSLQEGRQQYF
CDR3 DNA: TGTGCCAGCAGCCTCCAGGAGGGCAGGCAGCAGTACTTC
J gene: TRBJ2-7
V gene: TRBV7-3
D gene: -
clone size: -

CDR3 protein: CASSRSPGTAYEQYF
CDR3 DNA: TGTGCCAGCAGTCGCTCACCCGGGACAGCGTACGAGCAGTACTTC
J gene: TRBJ2-7
V gene: TRBV14
D gene: TRBD1
clone size: few

CDR3 protein: CASRNYGFKEPAGYTF
CDR3 DNA: TGTGCCAGCAGGAATTACGGTTTTAAGGAACCCGCGGGCTACACCTTC
J gene: TRBJ1-2
V gene: TRBV9
D gene: -
clone size: few

CDR3 protein: CSAEDRANSYEQYF
CDR3 DNA: TGCAGTGCAGAAGACAGGGCAAACTCCTACGAGCAGTACTTC
J gene: TRBJ2-7
V gene: TRBV20-1
D gene: TRBD1
clone size: few

CDR3 protein: CSLGGLAGARSDEQFF
CDR3 DNA: TGCAGCCTAGGGGGACTAGCGGGAGCCCGGTCGGATGAGCAGTTCTTC
J gene: TRBJ2-1
V gene: TRBV29-1
D gene: TRBD2
clone size: few

CDR3 protein: CASSLTGGYGANVLTF
CDR3 DNA: TGTGCCAGCAGCTTAACGGGAGGGTATGGGGCCAACGTCCTGACTTTC
J gene: TRBJ2-6
V gene: TRBV11-2
D gene: TRBD2
clone size: -